These 10 T cell receptor beta chains share one sample of origin, sequenced in a study of cytomegalovirus exposure and HLA in healthy donors. The study ran its PCR with 60 Vbeta and 13 Jbeta primers. The data were produced by immunoSEQ multiplex PCR, yet TCRdb's version contains in-frame clones alone and is incomplete. Altogether 85,000 to 100,000 clones are present, under 80% being singletons, with the ten largest covering approximately 9.2%. The specimen was PBMCs. The source is a human donor in good health.

V usage is TRBV9 and J usage is TRBJ2-5; D may be TRBD1 (6 bases). CDR3 length: 15 amino acids. The germline gives CDR1 SGDLS, CDR2 YYNGEE. With 0 bases removed from V and 5 bases from J, the gap between germline ends came to 14 bases. The CDR3 protein is CASSVEARGGETQYF. DNA for the CDR3: TGTGCCAGCAGCGTAGAAGCCAGGGGTGGGGAGACCCAGTACTTC.

This clone was counted only a few times. The V gene is TRBV30, the J gene TRBJ1-5; D remains unclear. Germline CDR1 reads GTSNPN; CDR2 reads SVGIG (reference sequence). The CDR3 has 14 amino acids. Deletions cut 0 bases from V and 1 base from J, with 7 bases between. This CDR3 reads CAWSVGQSNQPQHF. CDR3 coding DNA: TGTGCCTGGAGTGTTGGGCAGAGCAATCAGCCCCAGCATTTT.

In this sample, this clone turned up a few times. Here the CDR3 DNA reads TGTGCCATCAGTGCGCAGGGAATGGATGAAAAACTGTTTTTT. Protein product: CAISAQGMDEKLFF. The V call is TRBV10-3, the J call TRBJ1-4, with D possibly TRBD1 on 5 matching bases. CDR1 is ENHRY and CDR2 is SYGVKD in the germline V gene. The CDR3 extends over 14 amino acids. Trimming stripped 4 bases from V and 6 bases from J, with 12 bases between.

The chain combines TRBV29-1 with TRBJ1-2; D may be TRBD1 (5 bases). V was cut by 7 bases and J by 8 bases, with 17 bases left in between. In germline, CDR1 is SQVTM, CDR2 ANQGSEA. The CDR3 is 12 residues long. The chain's CDR3 is CSGTGGGLGYTF. In DNA, the CDR3 is TGCAGCGGGACGGGGGGTGGACTGGGCTACACCTTC.

CDR3 loop: CASSLALGSLRGYTF. The DNA of the CDR3 is TGCGCCAGCAGCTTGGCCTTGGGTAGCCTTAGGGGCTACACCTTC. V is TRBV5-1 and J is TRBJ1-2; no definite D call. Trimming removed 0 bases from V and 8 bases from J, with 17 bases in between. The CDR3 contains 15 residues. Germline CDR1 SGHRS, CDR2 YFSETQ.

On this clone itself: One end of the junction varies from germline; a read error may be responsible. V usage is TRBV7-9 and J usage is TRBJ2-7; D may be TRBD1 (5 bases). In germline, CDR1 is SEHNR, CDR2 FQNEAQ (reference sequence). This CDR3 has 12 residues. CDR3 loop: CSSSLQVYEQYF. The CDR3 bases are TGTTCCAGCAGCTTACAGGTCTACGAGCAGTACTTC.

This chain connects TRBV5-6 to TRBJ2-7; D is possibly TRBD1 (6 bases). The germline gives CDR1 SGHDT, CDR2 YYEEEE. Trimming left V 5 bases short and J 1 base short, with 13 bases between. The CDR3 consists of 14 residues. The DNA of the CDR3 is TGTGCCAGCAGACAGGGTGAGTGGTCCTACGAGCAGTACTTC. It is translated as CASRQGEWSYEQYF.

This clone came up once. The chain has TRBV28 and TRBJ2-7, with TRBD1 matching 7 bases. The CDR3 has 14 residues. Losses at the gene ends were 3 bases for V and 3 bases for J; bases not matched to a gene: 5. Germline V gives CDR1 MDHEN, CDR2 SYDVKM. CDR3: CASSLPGGDYEQYF. CDR3 nucleotide sequence: TGTGCCAGCAGTTTGCCAGGGGGTGACTACGAGCAGTACTTC.

Here the CDR3 DNA reads TGTGCCAGCAGTGAAGCTTCCGGAACAGGGGGCATATCGCAGCCCCAGCATTTT. As protein: CASSEASGTGGISQPQHF. The V and J genes are TRBV6-1 and TRBJ1-5; the match to TRBD1 covers 9 bases. CDR3 length equals 18 residues. The ends lost 0 bases at V and 7 bases at J; junction bases unmatched: 13. In germline, CDR1 is MNHNS, CDR2 SASEGT.

The chain links TRBV18 to TRBJ1-2; the D is unclear. CDR1 and CDR2 from the germline V gene are KGHSH and LQKENI. Trimming shortened V by 3 bases and J by 7 bases, and 15 bases separated the two germline ends. CDR3 length: 14 residues. The CDR3 bases are TGTGCCAGCTCACCCGGCGCAGGTCTCGGTGGCTACACCTTC. Encoded protein: CASSPGAGLGGYTF.